This T cell receptor (beta chain) was retrieved from a study of blood T cell repertoires in COVID-19. The germline CDR1 and CDR2 sequences are SGHNT and YENEEA. V lost 5 bases to trimming and J lost 8 bases; unmatched junction nucleotides: 6. This CDR3 has 15 residues. Produced via immunoSEQ multiplex PCR; TCRdb's table is partial and in-frame only. Among hundreds of thousands of clones listed, about 90% were seen once. The TCR originated in a woman between 50 and 59 years old who had recovered from COVID-19. Material for sequencing was peripheral blood. This chain links TRBV11-3 with TRBJ2-1; 13 nucleotides match TRBD2. CDR3 residues: CASSGGTSGNYEQFF. DNA of the CDR3: TGTGCCAGCAGCGGCGGGACTAGCGGGAACTATGAGCAGTTCTTC.